This T cell receptor (beta chain) emerged from a study of OX40 agonist ivuxolimab in advanced cancers. Libraries were prepared by immunoSEQ multiplex PCR; TCRdb keeps only in-frame clonotypes and omits some of them. This sample has roughly 56,000 clones, with approximately 90% found just once. Blood draws occurred at baseline, cycle 4 day 1, and cycle 7 day 1. The receptor comes from an adult with an advanced solid tumor such as melanoma, head and neck, liver or kidney cancer. The sample in question was CD4+ or CD8+ T cells sorted from blood, obtained in a trial of the OX40 agonist ivuxolimab.

This chain's CDR3 is CASSLDPSGGYEQYF. The CDR3 DNA is TGTGCCAGCAGCTTGGACCCTAGCGGGGGCTACGAGCAGTACTTC. This chain uses TRBV5-5 with TRBJ2-7; 10 nucleotides align to TRBD2. Germline loops: CDR1 SGHKS, CDR2 YYEKEE (reference sequence). The CDR3 loop spans 15 amino acids. The J segment lost 3 bases and the V segment lost 0 bases, leaving 3 bases of the junction unmatched.